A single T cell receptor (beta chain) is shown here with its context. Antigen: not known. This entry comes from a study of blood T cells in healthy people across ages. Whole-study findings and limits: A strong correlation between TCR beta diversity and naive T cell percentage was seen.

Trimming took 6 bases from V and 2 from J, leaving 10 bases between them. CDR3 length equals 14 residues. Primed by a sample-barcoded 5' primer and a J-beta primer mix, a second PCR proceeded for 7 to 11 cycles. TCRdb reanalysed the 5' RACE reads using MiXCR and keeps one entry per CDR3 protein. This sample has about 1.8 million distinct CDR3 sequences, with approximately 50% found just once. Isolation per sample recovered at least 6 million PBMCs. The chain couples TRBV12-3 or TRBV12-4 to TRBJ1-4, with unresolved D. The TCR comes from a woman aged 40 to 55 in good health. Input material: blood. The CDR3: CASRIRRTNEKLFF. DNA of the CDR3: TGTGCCAGCAGAATCCGACGGACTAATGAAAAACTGTTTTTT.